What follows is one TCR beta chain and its context. In Cohort 3, a recovered donor had either two negative PCRs, clearance, or symptom resolution. The entry originates in a study of blood T cell repertoires in COVID-19. Study information: The study drew acute and convalescent COVID-19 samples from the United States, Italy and Spain.

Generated by immunoSEQ multiplex PCR, the TCRdb table keeps only in-frame clones and is missing some. The table records about 280,000 clones, around 90% of them present only once. The length of the CDR3 is 16 residues. Per germline, CDR1 MGHRA and CDR2 YSYEKL. V was shortened by 0 bases and J by 5 bases, with 16 bases between the two germline ends. The sequenced sample was PBMCs or T cells enriched from blood (not recorded which). The source is a woman in her twenties or thirties who had recovered from COVID-19. This rearrangement joins TRBV4-1 to TRBJ1-1, with D perhaps matching TRBD1 (6 bases). CDR3 in DNA: TGCGCCAGCAGCCAAGAGGGGGCAGGGCGTGGGACTGAAGCTTTCTTT. Translated: CASSQEGAGRGTEAFF.